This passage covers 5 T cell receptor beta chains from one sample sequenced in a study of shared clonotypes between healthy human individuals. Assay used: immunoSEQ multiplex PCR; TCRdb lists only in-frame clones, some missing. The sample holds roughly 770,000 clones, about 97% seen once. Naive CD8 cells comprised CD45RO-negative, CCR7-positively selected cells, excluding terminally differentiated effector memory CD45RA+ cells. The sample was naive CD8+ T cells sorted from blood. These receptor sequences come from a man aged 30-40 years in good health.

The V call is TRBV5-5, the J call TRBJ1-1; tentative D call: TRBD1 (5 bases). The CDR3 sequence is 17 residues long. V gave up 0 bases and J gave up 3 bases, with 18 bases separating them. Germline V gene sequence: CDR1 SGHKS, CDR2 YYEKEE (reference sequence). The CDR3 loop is CASSLAPPPGVYTEAFF. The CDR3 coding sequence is TGTGCCAGCAGCTTGGCCCCCCCGCCGGGGGTATACACTGAAGCTTTCTTT.

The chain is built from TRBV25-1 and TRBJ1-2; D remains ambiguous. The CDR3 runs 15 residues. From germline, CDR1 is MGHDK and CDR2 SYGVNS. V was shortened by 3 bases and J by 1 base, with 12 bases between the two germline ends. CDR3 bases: TGTGCCAGCAGTGACGAGTTTTCAGTTAACTATGGCTACACCTTC. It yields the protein CASSDEFSVNYGYTF.

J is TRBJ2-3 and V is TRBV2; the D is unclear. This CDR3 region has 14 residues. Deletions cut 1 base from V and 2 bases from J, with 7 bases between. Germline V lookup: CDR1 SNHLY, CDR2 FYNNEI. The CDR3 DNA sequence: TGTGCCAGCAGTGAAGTGGGCTTCACAGATACGCAGTATTTT. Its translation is CASSEVGFTDTQYF.

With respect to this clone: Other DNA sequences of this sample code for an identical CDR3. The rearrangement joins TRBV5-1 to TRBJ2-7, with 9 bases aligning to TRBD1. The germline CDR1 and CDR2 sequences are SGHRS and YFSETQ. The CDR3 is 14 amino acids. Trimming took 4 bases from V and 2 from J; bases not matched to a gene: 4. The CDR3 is CASSAGTGTYEQYF. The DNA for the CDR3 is TGCGCCAGCAGCGCCGGGACAGGGACCTACGAGCAGTACTTC.

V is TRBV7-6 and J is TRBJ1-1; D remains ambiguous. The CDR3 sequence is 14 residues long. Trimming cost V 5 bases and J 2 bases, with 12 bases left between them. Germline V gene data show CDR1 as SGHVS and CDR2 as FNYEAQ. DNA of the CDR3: TGTGCCAGCAGCACCGAGAGTGAAAACACTGAAGCTTTCTTT. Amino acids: CASSTESENTEAFF. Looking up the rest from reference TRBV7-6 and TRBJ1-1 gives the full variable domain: GAGVSQSPRYKVTKRGQDVALRCDPISGHVSLYWYRQALGQGPEFLTYFNYEAQQDKSGLPNDRFSAERPEGSISTLTIQRTEQRDSAMYRCASSTESENTEAFFGQGTRLTVV.